The next 16 T cell receptor beta chains were all read from a single sample in a study of blood T cell repertoires in COVID-19. Here immunoSEQ multiplex PCR was the method, and the copy in TCRdb shows in-frame clones only, minus some. The top ten hold approximately 18% of the sample, which has approximately 200,000 clones, 85% seen once. The sequenced material came from PBMCs or T cells enriched from blood (not recorded which). These receptors were taken from a man aged 40-55 years who had recovered from COVID-19.

The chain has TRBV24-1 and TRBJ2-2, with D perhaps TRBD1 (6 bases). V was cut by 5 bases and J by 7 bases, with 19 bases left in between. Germline CDR1 reads KGHDR; CDR2 reads SFDVKD. The CDR3 contains 16 residues. The CDR3 nucleotides are TGTGCCACCAGTGGTGCCGGGACAACCTACGTCGGGGAGCTGTTTTTT. Its translation: CATSGAGTTYVGELFF.

This sequence joins TRBV7-3 and TRBJ2-1, with 7 bases identical to TRBD2. CDR3 length: 16 residues. The germline V gene encodes CDR1 SGHTA and CDR2 FQGTGA. V shed 0 bases and J 4 bases; nucleotides not matched to a gene: 6. CDR3: CASSLTAGDGYNEQFF. The CDR3 DNA sequence: TGTGCCAGCAGCTTAACTGCGGGAGACGGGTACAATGAGCAGTTCTTC. The full variable domain, with the rest looked up from reference TRBV7-3 and TRBJ2-1, is GAGVSQTPSNKVTEKGKYVELRCDPISGHTALYWYRQSLGQGPEFLIYFQGTGAADDSGLPNDRFFAVRPEGSVSTLKIQRTERGDSAVYLCASSLTAGDGYNEQFFGPGTRLTVL.

This sequence joins TRBV5-1 and TRBJ2-3, with 9 bases lining up with TRBD2. The CDR3 is 17 amino acids. The ends lost 0 bases at V and 6 bases at J; junction bases unmatched: 11. Germline V gene sequence: CDR1 SGHRS, CDR2 YFSETQ. This CDR3 is CASSLDYSGSMIDTQYF. The CDR3 DNA is TGCGCCAGCAGCTTGGACTATAGCGGGAGTATGATTGATACGCAGTATTTT.

Comment on this clone: A single base separates this from a much larger clone, so it may be a read error. The gene calls are TRBV6-4 and TRBJ1-5, with a possible D match to TRBD1 (5 bases). The ends were cut back, 3 bases at V and 2 bases at J, with 8 bases in the middle. From germline, CDR1 is MRHNA and CDR2 SNTAGT. The CDR3 loop spans 14 amino acids. CDR3 sequence: CASSEGAGNQPQHF. CDR3 coding DNA: TGTGCCAGCAGTGAAGGGGCGGGCAATCAGCCCCAGCATTTT.

In this sample, this clone turned up once. The chain employs TRBV18 and TRBJ2-1, with 7 bases lining up with TRBD2. The CDR3 is made up of 16 amino acids. Per germline, CDR1 KGHSH and CDR2 LQKENI. The trim removed 3 bases at V and 8 bases at J, leaving 13 bases unmatched. CDR3 DNA: TGTGCCAGCTCACCGAGCGCCGGACTAGTTGTCTATGAGCAGTTCTTC. It specifies CASSPSAGLVVYEQFF.

The J gene is TRBJ2-3, the V gene TRBV19; TRBD2 agrees at 8 bases. V was pared by 3 bases and J by 2 bases, with 4 bases of the junction left unmatched. The CDR3 extends over 15 amino acids. The germline gives CDR1 LNHDA, CDR2 SQIVND (reference sequence). CDR3 sequence (DNA): TGTGCCAGTAGTATTGTCGGGAGGGCCACAGATACGCAGTATTTT. Protein: CASSIVGRATDTQYF.

The rearrangement uses TRBV27 and TRBJ2-7; D might be TRBD2 (6 bases). CDR3 length equals 15 residues. The germline V gene encodes CDR1 MNHEY and CDR2 SMNVEV (reference sequence). V lost 10 bases, J lost 2 bases, and 21 bases lay in between. The CDR3 loop reads CATRGGAEKTYEQYF. CDR3 bases: TGTGCCACCCGAGGCGGGGCAGAGAAAACCTACGAGCAGTACTTC.

This chain links TRBV5-1 with TRBJ2-7, with a tentative D call TRBD1 (5 bases). V was trimmed by 1 base and J by 3 bases, leaving 11 bases between them. Germline loops: CDR1 SGHRS, CDR2 YFSETQ. The CDR3 spans 14 residues. As DNA, the CDR3 is TGCGCCAGCAGCTTGACAGGATCTGGCTACGAGCAGTACTTC. This sequence encodes CASSLTGSGYEQYF.

The chain carries TRBV19 and TRBJ1-1; D is ambiguous. V lost 2 bases to trimming and J lost 1 base, with 11 bases between them. Germline CDR1 and CDR2: LNHDA and SQIVND (reference sequence). The CDR3 extends over 15 amino acids. The CDR3 here is CASSIRSQPNTEAFF. The CDR3 DNA reads as TGTGCCAGTAGTATAAGAAGCCAACCGAACACTGAAGCTTTCTTT.

This chain uses TRBV18 with TRBJ1-4, with a weak D call TRBD1 (6 bases). CDR1 is KGHSH and CDR2 is LQKENI in the germline V gene. The CDR3 has 15 residues. Trimming took off 5 bases at V and 1 base at J, with 11 bases between the two ends. CDR3 sequence (DNA): TGTGCCAGCTCAAACCAGGACAGAACTAATGAAAAACTGTTTTTT. Translation: CASSNQDRTNEKLFF. The complete variable domain, with remaining parts taken from reference TRBV18 and TRBJ1-4, reads NAGVMQNPRHLVRRRGQEARLRCSPMKGHSHVYWYRQLPEEGLKFMVYLQKENIIDESGMPKERFSAEFPKEGPSILRIQQVVRGDSAAYFCASSNQDRTNEKLFFGSGTQLSVL.

This clone turned up a few times. The rearrangement joins TRBV3-1 (or the pseudogene TRBV3-2) to TRBJ2-5, with 11 bases that match TRBD2. Germline CDR1 reads LGHDT; CDR2 reads YNNKEL (reference sequence). This CDR3 is built from 13 residues. Germline trimming cut 5 bases from V and 7 bases from J; bases unmatched to any gene: 3. CDR3 in amino acids: CASSAGLAGTQYF. CDR3 in DNA: TGTGCCAGCAGCGCTGGACTAGCGGGGACCCAGTACTTC.

The chain combines TRBV5-1 with TRBJ1-2, with 7 positions matching TRBD1. The CDR3 contains 15 residues. Per germline, CDR1 SGHRS and CDR2 YFSETQ. V was pared by 0 bases and J by 4 bases, with 6 bases of the junction left unmatched. DNA of the CDR3: TGCGCCAGCAGCTTGGATGGAGGGGGCATCTATGGCTACACCTTC. This encodes CASSLDGGGIYGYTF.

This chain uses TRBV4-1 with TRBJ2-1; D not certain. V dropped 5 bases and J dropped 2 bases, with 10 bases sitting between them. This CDR3 region has 14 residues. In germline, CDR1 is MGHRA, CDR2 YSYEKL. The CDR3 protein is CASSEARAYNEQFF. CDR3 DNA sequence: TGCGCCAGCAGCGAAGCGAGAGCCTACAATGAGCAGTTCTTC.

The V gene is TRBV5-1, the J gene TRBJ2-7, with a weak D call TRBD2 (6 bases). Germline-derived CDR1 and CDR2 are SGHRS and YFSETQ. V shed 4 bases and J shed 7 bases, with 18 bases lying between them. CDR3 size: 14 residues. CDR3 DNA sequence: TGCGCCAGCAGCCCTGACAGACTAGGACGAGAGCAGTACTTC. Translated, it gives CASSPDRLGREQYF.

The rearrangement links TRBV18 to TRBJ1-4, with 8 positions matching TRBD1. Per the germline V gene, CDR1 is KGHSH and CDR2 is LQKENI. V lost 6 bases to trimming and J lost 7 bases; unmatched junction nucleotides: 4. The CDR3 loop spans 13 amino acids. The CDR3 coding sequence is TGTGCCAGCTCCAGGGGGCGCGGTGAAAAACTGTTTTTT. Protein sequence: CASSRGRGEKLFF. The whole variable domain, remainder taken from reference TRBV18 and TRBJ1-4, is NAGVMQNPRHLVRRRGQEARLRCSPMKGHSHVYWYRQLPEEGLKFMVYLQKENIIDESGMPKERFSAEFPKEGPSILRIQQVVRGDSAAYFCASSRGRGEKLFFGSGTQLSVL.

This clone has just a few counts. The chain couples TRBV28 to TRBJ1-1, with 9 bases identical to TRBD1. Trimming at V came to 2 bases and at J to 7 bases, leaving 17 bases not matched to a gene. The CDR3 runs 18 residues. CDR1 is MDHEN, CDR2 SYDVKM, per germline. The CDR3 coding sequence is TGTGCCAGCAGTTTAAGGCCCGGGACAGGGAATCCCCTTGGTGAAGCTTTCTTT. This encodes CASSLRPGTGNPLGEAFF.